The subject of this entry is one TCR beta chain. The entry originates in a study of control samples from healthy donors and cancer patients. The method was immunoSEQ multiplex PCR; TCRdb's version includes in-frame clones alone and lacks a portion of them. The table shows under 150,000 clones, with about 95% occurring only once. The CDR3 contains 15 residues. CDR1 and CDR2 from the germline V gene are SEHNR and FQNEAQ (reference sequence). V was shortened by 1 base and J by 1 base, with 9 bases between the two germline ends. Sequenced: blood. This clonotype was obtained from a young man in good health. This chain joins TRBV7-9 and TRBJ2-3; D is undetermined. CDR3 DNA: TGTGCCAGCAGCTTAGGTCTGGCGGGCACAGATACGCAGTATTTT. The encoded protein is CASSLGLAGTDTQYF.